This T cell receptor (beta chain) is from a study of glioma-infiltrating T cells after dendritic cell vaccination. Time point reported: after dendritic cell vaccination, including at tumor progression/relapse. Amplification used 60 V beta primers and 13 J beta primers. Clones were read by immunoSEQ multiplex PCR, and TCRdb kept only the in-frame ones, dropping some. Of roughly 60,000 clones detected, around nine tenths appear once; the ten largest clones hold roughly 11%. This clone was recorded a few times. This receptor was taken from a human donor with glioblastoma. Sequenced here: blood, sampled after dendritic cell vaccination.

Written as DNA, the CDR3 is TGTGCCAGCTCCGCAGCCGGGACAAGGGACCCTATGAACACTGAAGCTTTCTTT. It translates to CASSAAGTRDPMNTEAFF. This chain links TRBV18 with TRBJ1-1, with a tentative D call TRBD1 (6 bases). The V and J ends lost 6 bases and 0 bases respectively, with 23 bases between them. The CDR3 totals 18 residues. The germline gives CDR1 KGHSH, CDR2 LQKENI.